This T cell receptor (beta chain) was retrieved from a study of Ad26.COV2.S vaccination and SARS-CoV-2 variants. Study-level points and caveats: The placebo group had lower spike-specific TCR breadth than the vaccine recipients did. In vaccinated individuals, spike-specific CD8+ and CD4+ T cell responses reportedly displayed substantial breadth. Vaccinees and placebo recipients showed similar non-spike TCR breadth.

Treatment specified: 19 received Ad26.COV2.S at low or high dose, single or two shots; 5 received placebo; per-sample allocation not given. Sampling was done on day 63 after the first vaccine or placebo injection. At a Boston site, the person donating was an adult of 18-55 years. Germline CDR1 is MNHEY and CDR2 is SVGAGI. The CDR3 is 13 residues long. The germline V and J ends were trimmed by 6 bases and 6 bases, with 9 bases remaining between them. Generated by immunoSEQ multiplex PCR, the TCRdb table keeps only in-frame clones and is missing some. The sample holds 400,000 to 450,000 clones, 90% seen once. As to this clone: Its antigen is not known.

The input for sequencing was peripheral blood, taken in a trial of Ad26.COV2.S vaccine versus placebo. The chain couples TRBV6-5 to TRBJ2-6; D not resolved. This clonotype was sampled from a person aged 18-65 years who received the Ad26.COV2.S COVID-19 vaccine or a placebo. The CDR3 region has the DNA TGTGCCAGCAGCCAGCCGAAGGCCAACGTCCTGACTTTC. This codes for CASSQPKANVLTF.